Listed below are T cell receptor beta chains from one sample, sequenced in a study of OX40 agonist ivuxolimab in advanced cancers. Measured with immunoSEQ multiplex PCR; TCRdb has only the in-frame clones, and not every one. Among about 32,000 clones listed, over 75% were seen once. The source material was CD4+ or CD8+ T cells sorted from blood, sampled in a trial of the OX40 agonist ivuxolimab. These receptors originate from an adult with an advanced solid tumor such as melanoma, head and neck, liver or kidney cancer. Each CDR3 is given without its conserved first and last residue. The D gene is left open where the match is weak. A row's size may be missing; if present it is once, few, many or a size class.

V | size | D | CDR3
TRBV5-1 | NA | NA | ASKDQSYEQY
TRBV7-2 | few | NA | ASSLGDGDLYGYT
TRBV27 | NA | TRBD2 | ASSLSSGGDTQY
TRBV7-8 | NA | TRBD2 | ASSARGETGELF
TRBV19 | NA | NA | ASTPGGGNTIY
TRBV28 | NA | NA | ASSVDSFSNQPQH
TRBV11-2 | NA | TRBD1 | ASSQGTGSYEQY
TRBV4-1 | NA | TRBD1 | ASSRKIGTGGNEQY
TRBV9 | NA | NA | ASTVRDQRDTQY
TRBV5-4 | NA | TRBD1 | ASSLDLRDSPNYGYT
TRBV19 | NA | NA | ATLGQNNSPLH
TRBV12-2 | NA | NA | ASRMALPGELF
TRBV19 | NA | TRBD1 | ASSIRGTEYSNQPQH
TRBV9 | NA | NA | ASSADNQHEQF
TRBV7-2 | NA | NA | ASSPLGGTDTQY
TRBV27 | NA | TRBD2 | ASAAGTTSTDTQY
TRBV5-5 | NA | NA | ASSWREDVGYEQY
TRBV19 | NA | NA | ASSIGGLYEQY
TRBV19 | NA | TRBD1 | ASSTGTGVNEQF
TRBV25-1 | NA | NA | ASSGGGGNQPQH
TRBV27 | NA | TRBD1 | ASSHGQGPTLAYEQY
TRBV11-2 | NA | NA | ASSLAGASGNTIY
TRBV6-5 | once | TRBD1 | ASSDRGDEQF
TRBV7-6 | NA | NA | ASSLGEGPTEAF
TRBV19 | NA | NA | ASSAAVGANTEAF
TRBV7-9 | NA | TRBD2 | ASSPPTSGGYNEQF
TRBV27 | NA | NA | ASSLGTLQPQH
TRBV2 | NA | TRBD1 | ASSEGQGARYGYT
TRBV27 | NA | NA | ASSFGDNYGYT
TRBV5-6 | NA | NA | AGSLSGGEAF
TRBV7-3 | NA | TRBD2 | ASSLFTSGSTDTQY
TRBV5-3 | NA | NA | ARSRPGDSNQPQH
TRBV6-5 | once | TRBD2 | ASSWGGDYEQY
TRBV7-9 | NA | NA | ASSLASAGWEETQY
TRBV6-5 | NA | NA | ASSYSTSYGYT
TRBV4-1 | NA | TRBD1 | ASSQGPAEGAGQPQH
TRBV7-8 | NA | NA | ASSLLGGPTDTQY
TRBV30 | NA | NA | ACEGGPPYYEQY
TRBV2 | NA | NA | ASSEYAGSNQPQH
TRBV6-5 | NA | TRBD1 | ASSYSQGVTYEQY
TRBV11-2 | NA | NA | ASSLDSPLH
TRBV6-1 | once | NA | ASSELAGADGDQY